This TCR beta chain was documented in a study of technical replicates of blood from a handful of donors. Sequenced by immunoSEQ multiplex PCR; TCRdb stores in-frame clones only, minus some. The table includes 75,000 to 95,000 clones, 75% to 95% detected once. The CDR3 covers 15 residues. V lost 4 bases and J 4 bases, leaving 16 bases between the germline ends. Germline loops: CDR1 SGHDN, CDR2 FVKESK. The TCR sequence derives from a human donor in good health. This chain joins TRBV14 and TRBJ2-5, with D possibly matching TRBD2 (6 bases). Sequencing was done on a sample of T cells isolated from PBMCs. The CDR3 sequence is CASSRTSLSSETQYF. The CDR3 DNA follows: TGTGCCAGCAGCCGTACTAGCCTCTCTTCAGAGACCCAGTACTTC. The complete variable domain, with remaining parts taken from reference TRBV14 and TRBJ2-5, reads EAGVTQFPSHSVIEKGQTVTLRCDPISGHDNLYWYRRVMGKEIKFLLHFVKESKQDESGMPNNRFLAERTGGTYSTLKVQPAELEDSGVYFCASSRTSLSSETQYFGPGTRLLVL.